This T cell receptor (beta chain) was documented in a study of regulatory T cells in long-lasting Graves disease. TCR beta libraries were built with iRepertoire HTBI primers and Arm-PCR of CDR3 regions. TCRdb called the multiplex PCR reads again in MiXCR, with one record for every CDR3 protein. This sample has about 660,000 distinct CDR3 sequences, with roughly 30% found just once. The CDR3 runs to 15 residues. V lost 5 bases and J 2 bases, leaving 13 bases between the germline ends. The germline gives CDR1 SGHKS, CDR2 YYEKEE (reference sequence). This clonotype was found a few times. The sample's time point: persistent/refractory GD, antithyroid drugs over 5 years with positive TRAb. From PBMCs, RNA was extracted and then used to make the TCR library.

This receptor was identified in a female donor with Graves disease. The V and J genes are TRBV5-5 and TRBJ2-2; D may be TRBD1 or TRBD2 (5 bases each). The specimen was peripheral blood mononuclear cells (PBMCs), collected when the disease was refractory, from a patient treated with antithyroid drugs. CDR3 DNA: TGTGCCAGCAGAGTTAAGGGACCCAACACCGGGGAGCTGTTTTTT. It translates to CASRVKGPNTGELFF. Together with reference TRBV5-5 and TRBJ2-2, the CDR3 gives the full variable domain: DAGVTQSPTHLIKTRGQQVTLRCSPISGHKSVSWYQQVLGQGPQFIFQYYEKEERGRGNFPDRFSARQFPNYSSELNVNALLLGDSALYLCASRVKGPNTGELFFGEGSRLTVL.